The T cell receptor beta chain under discussion was sequenced for a study of cytomegalovirus exposure and HLA in healthy donors. Study-wide results and caveats: TCR beta chain V- and J-gene trimming was linked, in a later analysis, to a missense variant in DCLRE1C. Productive rates of about 90% or about 30% were seen for most TCR beta V segments in an earlier analysis.

13 Jbeta primers and 60 Vbeta primers were used for the PCR. Source study methods: In a later analysis, the count reached 75 million to 90 million unique TCR beta chains, with about 11 million shared. The method was immunoSEQ multiplex PCR; TCRdb's version includes in-frame clones alone and lacks a portion of them. That table gives V, J and clone size, and the DNA gave D and trimming. The sample has roughly 200,000 clones; around 78% are singletons. The CDR3 is 14 amino acids. The germline V and J ends were trimmed by 4 bases and 4 bases, with 12 bases remaining between them. The germline V gene encodes CDR1 SGHKS and CDR2 YYEKEE (reference sequence). Remarks on this clone: Its antigen remains unknown.

Sequenced sample: PBMCs. The chain recombines TRBV5-5 with TRBJ1-5, with D unresolved. This sequence was found in a man younger than 40 in good health and CMV-seronegative. The CDR3 protein is CASSREGPNQPQHF. CDR3 coding DNA: TGTGCCAGCAGCCGTGAGGGTCCTAATCAGCCCCAGCATTTT.